This T cell receptor beta chain emerged from a study of identical twins. Broader study findings: Surplus twin overlap in beta out-of-frame sequences was less pronounced. Within twin pairs, the out-of-frame alpha sequences they shared showed excess low generation probability. Invariant cells of the MAIT and iNKT types might have partly distorted the zero-insertion analyses.

The length of the CDR3 is 17 residues. The germline gives CDR1 SGHRS, CDR2 YFSETQ. V gave up 0 bases and J gave up 2 bases; unmatched junction bases: 2. Regarding this clonotype: Its antigen is unidentified.

Unique molecular identifiers were present on the cDNA, and a universal primer site came from template switching. TCRdb passed the 5' RACE reads through MiXCR, listing each CDR3 protein once. The sample gives fewer than 350,000 distinct CDR3 sequences, roughly 8.6% of which show up once; around 2.1% is in the top ten. These data were also filed under a second study, of yellow fever vaccine responses in identical twins.

The rearrangement uses TRBV5-1 and TRBJ2-1; 13 bases are a match to TRBD2. The sequence derives from a young woman in good health. The specimen was memory (CD45RO+) T cells sorted from blood. The CDR3 region has the DNA TGCGCCAGCAGCTTGGCCGGACTAGCGGGAGCCTACAATGAGCAGTTCTTC. It yields the protein CASSLAGLAGAYNEQFF. The full variable domain, its missing parts supplied by reference TRBV5-1 and TRBJ2-1, is KAGVTQTPRYLIKTRGQQVTLSCSPISGHRSVSWYQQTPGQGLQFLFEYFSETQRNKGNFPGRFSGRQFSNSRSEMNVSTLELGDSALYLCASSLAGLAGAYNEQFFGPGTRLTVL.